Sequencing of this T cell receptor (beta chain) was carried out in a study of blood T cells in healthy people across ages. After removal of 0 bases from V and 9 bases from J, the junction contained 8 bases not matched to a gene. CDR3 length equals 16 residues. CDR1 and CDR2 from the germline V gene are SGHRS and YFSETQ. Sample-barcoded 5' priming and a J-beta primer mix drove a second PCR of roughly 7 to 11 cycles. Every molecule of cDNA carried a tag from a template-switch adaptor with 12 random nucleotides. TCRdb recomputed calls from the 5' RACE reads with MiXCR, one row per CDR3 protein. Seen here are around 600,000 distinct CDR3 sequences, around half observed once, and the top ten hold just under 25%.

The receptor was derived from an elderly man in good health. The sequenced sample consisted of blood. V usage is TRBV5-1 and J usage is TRBJ2-1; 11 positions agree with TRBD2. CDR3 region: CASSLAGTSGNSEQFF. Written as DNA, the CDR3 is TGCGCCAGCAGCTTGGCCGGGACTAGCGGAAACAGTGAGCAGTTCTTC.